This T cell receptor beta chain was identified in a study of shared clonotypes between healthy human individuals. Study at large: In total, the donors were a couple of women and a few men aged 18 to 49. Study-level points and caveats: Generation probabilities were higher for clonotypes shared across all four sorted-subset donors than for unshared ones.

Naive CD8 cells were CD45RO-negative, positively selected for CCR7, excluding terminally differentiated effector memory CD45RA+ cells. Details on this clone: The antigen is not known.

In the original analysis: From ImmunoSEQ came sequences covering only the junction and carrying no quality scores, so filtering differed. TCRdb's copy holds only in-frame clones and misses some; the assay was immunoSEQ multiplex PCR. V and J calls and clone size are those listed in that table; D and trimming were worked out from the DNA. The sample lists 1.5 million to 2.5 million clones; about 95% were seen once. Germline CDR1 reads SGDLS; CDR2 reads YYNGEE. The CDR3 is 12 amino acids. The V gene lost 5 bases and the J gene lost 4 bases, with 9 bases spanning the gap. The sample taken for sequencing was naive CD8+ T cells sorted from blood. The receptor was isolated from a man between 18 and 29 years old in good health. The rearrangement joins TRBV9 to TRBJ2-5; the D call may be TRBD1 or TRBD2 (5 bases each). CDR3 in DNA: TGTGCCAGCAGTTTGGGGGTAGAGACCCAGTACTTC. It codes for CASSLGVETQYF.